This T cell receptor (beta chain) emerged from a study of shared clonotypes between healthy human individuals (dated by TCRdb to about 2020). As for the study more broadly: The cohort comprised a couple of women and a few men aged 18 to 49 years. For each donor, CD4 naive and CD4 memory were each run on three plates, CD8 naive on two plates, and CD8 memory on one plate. To estimate repertoire size and how much clonotypes are shared between individuals, the study performed deep sequencing of blood TCR repertoires from five healthy adults. To increase sequencing depth and limit assay-specific biases, different laboratories used diverse techniques to prepare libraries and sequence TCR repertoires. Each donor's leukapheresis produced roughly between about 0.8 and 8.9 billion PBMCs.

Findings and caveats that apply to the study as a whole: Only blood was sampled, and tissue TCR repertoires likely differ from those in blood. The genetic and exposure-history diversity represented was limited by the small number of donors. About 4.5% of naive CD4, 3.5% of naive CD8, about 2.1% of memory CD4, and more than 0.35% of memory CD8 clonotypes were shared across a few donors. Clonotypes shared by all four sorted-subset donors showed higher generation probabilities than non-shared clonotypes. Naive subsets generally had larger estimated clonotype richness than memory subsets. Incomplete sequencing was indicated by rarefaction of sorted-subset datasets, despite the large sequencing depth. Pairwise subsampling indicated that sequencing depth was expected to affect the degree of clonotype sharing among donors.

CDR1 and CDR2, per the germline V gene, are ENHRY and SYGVKD. V and J are trimmed by 0 bases and 7 bases, and the gene matches miss 3 bases of the junction. CDR3 length: 14 amino acids, cysteine to phenylalanine. This entry keeps only the CDR3 DNA: 42 bases, framed from base 1. CD8 naive samples consisted of CD45RO-negative cells that were positively selected for CCR7, yielding a CD45RA+CCR7+ population without TemRA cells. The donors were healthy, HIV-negative adults who had no recently reported acute infections or vaccinations. Every donor was a Caucasian adult living in Nashville, Tennessee, USA. Blood was obtained by leukapheresis, after which PBMCs were separated by Ficoll-Histopaque density gradient centrifugation and cryopreserved in liquid nitrogen vapor phase. Purity and quantity of every magnetically sorted T cell population were checked by analytical flow cytometry. Genomic DNA was isolated from each sorted fraction and quantified by UV absorbance on a Nanodrop 2000c.

Notes on this clone: Its antigen remains unidentified. It has no much larger one-base neighbor in the sample; base qualities were not kept. This sample also contains other DNA sequences that code for the same CDR3.

Using the deep immunoSEQ assay, TCR CDR3 regions were amplified from genomic DNA by multiplex PCR. For each cell subset, the extracted genomic DNA was distributed evenly across all wells of several immunoSEQ 96-well plates, and each plate served as one replicate. For sorted subsets, around 0.2 ug of genomic DNA, equivalent to 30,000 or so T cell genomes, went into each replicate PCR. Purified libraries were measured with a Qubit 3.0 fluorometer, size-checked on a Bioanalyzer 2100, and measured again with the KAPA Library Quantification kit. A separate single-read 150-cycle Illumina NextSeq 550 flow cell was used to sequence each immunoSEQ 96-well plate. On the authors' methods: Because the immunoSEQ output included only junctional sequences and no quality scores, the filtering could not be the same as the filtering used for full-length reads. To assign V/J genes and CDR3, sequences were annotated against IMGT germline references using PyIR, a Python wrapper for IgBLAST v1.9. Reads were removed for weak V/J assignments (E-value above 1e-6), missing CDR3, stop codons, out-of-frame junctions, or ambiguous translated residues. V3J clonotypes were defined by identical inferred V gene, J gene, and CDR3 amino acid sequence. To compute the percentage overlap between repertoires, the number of shared unique clonotypes was divided by the size of the smaller repertoire. Three approaches were used to assess repertoire richness: RTK rarefaction, the Chao1 estimator, and Recon v2.1 estimates of unobserved clonotypes. OLGA was used to compute generation probabilities for all TCRbeta clonotypes that the gDNA method yielded from four donors. TCRdb carries this immuneACCESS record with in-frame sequences only. Its versions omit some clonotypes, under half of them owing to an unresolved V gene in the studies checked, with the rest unexplained. The V and J calls and clone size were taken over from that table, and D and trimming were inferred from the DNA. A total of millions of clones appear in this sample, less than 95% of them only once. Approximately 1.2% of the sample is in the top ten clones.

Rearrangement joined TRBV10-3 to TRBJ2-1, with 7 bases aligning to TRBD2. Input material: naive CD8+ T cells sorted from blood. The cell subset or site tag for this specimen amounts to: CD45RA+CCR7+. The TCR sequence derives from a young man in good health. The bases read TGTGCCATCAGTGAGTCCGGGGGGTATAATGAGCAGTTCTTC. It is translated as CAISESGGYNEQFF.